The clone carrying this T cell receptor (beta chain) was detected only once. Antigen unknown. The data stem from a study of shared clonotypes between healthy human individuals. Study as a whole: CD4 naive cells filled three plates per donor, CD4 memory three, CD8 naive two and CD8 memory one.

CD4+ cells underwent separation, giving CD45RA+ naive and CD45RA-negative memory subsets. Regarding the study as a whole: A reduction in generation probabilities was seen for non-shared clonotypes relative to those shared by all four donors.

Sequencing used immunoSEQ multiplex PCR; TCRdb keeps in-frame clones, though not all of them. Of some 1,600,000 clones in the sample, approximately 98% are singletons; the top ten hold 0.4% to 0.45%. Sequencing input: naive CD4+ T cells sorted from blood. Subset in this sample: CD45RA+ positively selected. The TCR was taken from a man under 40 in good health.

The CDR3 loop is CASSISLNEQFF. The CDR3, as DNA: TGTGCCAGTAGTATAAGTCTGAATGAGCAGTTCTTC. This chain links TRBV19 with TRBJ2-1; D unclear. V lost 2 bases, J lost 7 bases, and 6 bases lay in between. The germline gives CDR1 LNHDA, CDR2 SQIVND (reference sequence). The CDR3 loop spans 12 amino acids.